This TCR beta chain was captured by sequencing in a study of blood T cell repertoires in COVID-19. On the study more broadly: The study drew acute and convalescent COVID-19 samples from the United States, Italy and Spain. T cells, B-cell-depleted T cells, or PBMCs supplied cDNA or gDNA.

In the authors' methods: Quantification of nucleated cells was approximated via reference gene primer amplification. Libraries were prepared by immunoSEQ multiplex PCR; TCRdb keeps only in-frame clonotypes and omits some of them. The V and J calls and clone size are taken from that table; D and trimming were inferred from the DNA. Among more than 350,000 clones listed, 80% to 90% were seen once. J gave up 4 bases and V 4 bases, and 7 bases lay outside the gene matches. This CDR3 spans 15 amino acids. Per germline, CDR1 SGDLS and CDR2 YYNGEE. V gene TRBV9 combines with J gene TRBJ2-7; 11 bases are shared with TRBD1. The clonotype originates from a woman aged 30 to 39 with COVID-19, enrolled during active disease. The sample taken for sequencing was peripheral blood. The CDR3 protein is CASSTYGQGAYEQYF. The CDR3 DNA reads TGTGCCAGCAGCACCTACGGACAGGGGGCTTACGAGCAGTACTTC.